The clone carrying this T cell receptor (beta chain) was seen only a few times. Its antigen is not identified. A read error may account for a junction end that differs from germline. The data derive from a study of T cells in Graves' hyperthyroidism and ophthalmopathy. CDR1 and CDR2 from the germline V gene are SEHNR and FQNEAQ (reference sequence). The CDR3 loop spans 13 amino acids. Amplified TCR beta CDR3 regions derived from RNA transcripts. HTBI primers drove first-round RT-PCR of the TCR CDR3. TCRdb re-called the multiplex PCR reads with MiXCR, one entry per CDR3 protein. This table has around 420,000 distinct CDR3 sequences, roughly 13% appearing once. The PBMCs were sourced from fresh peripheral blood (10 ml). Points from the study as a whole: A model built on 13 V-J features separated ophthalmopathy from stable hyperthyroidism. In the blood, most expanded thyroid clonotypes above 0.001 appeared as well.

The chain recombines TRBV7-9 with TRBJ2-1, with D tentatively TRBD2 (5 bases). Source material: blood. The source is a woman aged 18-29 years with Graves' hyperthyroidism. The CDR3 is CASSPDHIPGILF. The DNA for the CDR3 is TGTGCCAGCAGCCCAGACCATATTCCGGGGATCCTCTTC. Filled out from reference TRBV7-9 and TRBJ2-1, the complete variable domain reads DTGVSQNPRHKITKRGQNVTFRCDPISEHNRLYWYRQTLGQGPEFLTYFQNEAQLEKSRLLSDRFSAERPKGSFSTLEIQRTEQGDSAMYLCASSPDHIPGILFGPGTRLTVL.